This T cell receptor (beta chain) emerged from a study of blood T cells in healthy people across ages. Germline V gene sequence: CDR1 SGHRS, CDR2 YFSETQ. This CDR3 comprises 15 residues. V trimming: 4 bases; J trimming: 6 bases; junction bases outside the gene matches: 11. Next came a second PCR, run for about 6 to 11 cycles, which used a sample-barcoded 5' primer along with a J-beta primer mix. Each CDR3 protein is one row after TCRdb ran MiXCR on the 5' RACE reads. The sample includes over 1,500,000 distinct CDR3 sequences, approximately 39% of them seen just once. The clonotype comes from a human donor in good health. The chain uses TRBV5-1 and TRBJ2-3; 7 bases line up with TRBD1. Material: blood. CDR3 amino acids: CASSTYEGAWDTQYF. In nucleotides, the CDR3 is TGCGCCAGCAGCACTTACGAGGGGGCTTGGGATACGCAGTATTTT.